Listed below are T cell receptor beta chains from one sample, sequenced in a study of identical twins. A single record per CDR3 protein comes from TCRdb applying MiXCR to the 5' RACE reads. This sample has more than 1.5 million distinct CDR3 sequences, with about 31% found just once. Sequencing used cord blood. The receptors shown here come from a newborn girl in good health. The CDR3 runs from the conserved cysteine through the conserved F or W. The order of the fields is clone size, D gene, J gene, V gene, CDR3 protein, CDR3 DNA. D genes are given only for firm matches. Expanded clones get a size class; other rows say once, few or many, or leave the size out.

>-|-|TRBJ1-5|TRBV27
CASKGVRGGSNQPQHF
TGTGCCAGCAAGGGGGTTCGGGGGGGAAGCAATCAGCCCCAGCATTTT
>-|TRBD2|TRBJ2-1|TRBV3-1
CASSQGSVRLAGVLNEQFF
TGTGCCAGCAGCCAAGGAAGCGTCCGACTAGCGGGAGTTTTGAATGAGCAGTTCTTC
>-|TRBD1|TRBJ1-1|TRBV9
CASSPRGQGEAFF
TGTGCCAGCAGCCCCCGCGGACAGGGCGAAGCTTTCTTT
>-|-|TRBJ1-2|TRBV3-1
CASSQVGQSLTYGYTF
TGTGCCAGCAGCCAAGTAGGGCAGTCCCTAACCTATGGCTACACCTTC
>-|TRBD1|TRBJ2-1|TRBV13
CASNNYRDSSYNEQFF
TGTGCCAGCAATAACTACCGGGACAGCTCCTACAATGAGCAGTTCTTC
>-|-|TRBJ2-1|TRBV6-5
CASSSLARAYNEQFF
TGTGCCAGCAGTTCCCTCGCCAGGGCCTACAATGAGCAGTTCTTC
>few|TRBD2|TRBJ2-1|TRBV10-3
CAIRTSGGRDNEQFF
TGTGCCATCAGGACTAGCGGGGGTCGGGACAATGAGCAGTTCTTC
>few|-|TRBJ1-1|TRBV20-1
CSATRGTAEAFF
TGCAGTGCTACCCGGGGGACGGCTGAAGCTTTCTTT
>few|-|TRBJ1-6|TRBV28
CASRLPSPYNSPLHF
TGTGCCAGCAGGCTGCCGTCGCCCTATAATTCACCCCTCCACTTT
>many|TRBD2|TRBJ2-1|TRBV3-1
CASSPRLAGLNEQFF
TGTGCCAGCAGTCCTCGACTAGCGGGACTGAATGAGCAGTTCTTC
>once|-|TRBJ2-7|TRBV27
CASSYVGLLHYEQYF
TGTGCCAGCAGTTACGTCGGACTCCTCCACTACGAGCAGTACTTC
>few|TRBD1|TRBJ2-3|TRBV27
CASRLDRGLPDTQYF
TGTGCCAGCCGGCTGGACAGGGGACTTCCAGATACGCAGTATTTT
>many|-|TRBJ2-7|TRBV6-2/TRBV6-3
CASSYERAYEQYF
TGTGCCAGCAGTTACGAGCGGGCCTACGAGCAGTACTTC
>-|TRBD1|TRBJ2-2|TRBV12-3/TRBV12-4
CASSLTRTGPYTGELFF
TGTGCCAGCAGTTTGACCAGGACAGGACCTTACACCGGGGAGCTGTTTTTT
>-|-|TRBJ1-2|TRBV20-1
CSARVTSAHYGYTF
TGCAGTGCTAGAGTTACCTCAGCCCACTATGGCTACACCTTC
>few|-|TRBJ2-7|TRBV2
CASDGAYEQYF
TGTGCCAGCGACGGGGCCTACGAGCAGTACTTC
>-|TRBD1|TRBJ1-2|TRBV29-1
CSVARQGDGYTF
TGCAGCGTGGCTAGACAGGGGGATGGCTACACCTTC
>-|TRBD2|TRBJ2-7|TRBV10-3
CAISPGTSGSSYNEQYF
TGTGCCATCAGTCCCGGGACTAGCGGGAGCTCCTACAATGAGCAGTACTTC
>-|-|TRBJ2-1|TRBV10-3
CAISVSNEQFF
TGTGCCATCAGTGTTTCGAATGAGCAGTTCTTC
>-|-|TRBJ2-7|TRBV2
CAANVGYEQYF
TGTGCCGCCAATGTGGGATACGAGCAGTACTTC
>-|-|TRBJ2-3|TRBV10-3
CAISGLRTDTQYF
TGTGCCATCAGTGGGTTGCGAACAGATACGCAGTATTTT
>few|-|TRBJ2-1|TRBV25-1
CASSEPGGTGEQFF
TGTGCCAGCAGTGAACCTGGTGGGACTGGGGAGCAGTTCTTC
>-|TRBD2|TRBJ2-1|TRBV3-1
CASSLAGAYNGQFF
TGTGCCAGCAGCCTAGCGGGGGCCTACAATGGGCAGTTCTTC
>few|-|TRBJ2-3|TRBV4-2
CASAQRGGSTDTQYF
TGTGCCAGCGCCCAGAGGGGGGGGAGCACAGATACGCAGTATTTT
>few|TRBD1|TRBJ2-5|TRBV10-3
CAISDGQGWETQYF
TGTGCCATCAGTGACGGACAGGGGTGGGAGACCCAGTACTTC
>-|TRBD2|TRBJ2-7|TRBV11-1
CASRRRGGSYNEQYF
TGTGCCAGCAGACGGCGGGGGGGCTCCTACAATGAGCAGTACTTC
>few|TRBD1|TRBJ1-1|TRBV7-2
CASSLTGQAYTEAFF
TGTGCCAGCAGCCTAACGGGACAGGCCTACACTGAAGCTTTCTTT